This T cell receptor (beta chain) was profiled in a study of T-cell reconstitution after alpha-beta-depleted transplantation in children. This clonotype was found a few times. The CDR3 contains 16 residues. V gave up 6 bases and J gave up 2 bases; unmatched junction bases: 9. Germline V gene data show CDR1 as SGHDT and CDR2 as YYEEEE. This sample's TCRbeta library carried unique molecular identifier barcodes. Using its own MiXCR run on the PCR reads, TCRdb lists one record per CDR3 protein. The sample carries a few hundred thousand distinct CDR3 sequences, about a tenth recorded once. The sequencing used PBMCs from the stem cell graft donor, collected from the stem cell graft. The clonotype originates from a human donor who donated a stem cell graft to a child with acute lymphoblastic leukemia. This chain uses TRBV5-6 with TRBJ2-2, with 8 bases identical to TRBD2. CDR3 residues: CASIRQRGGNTGELFF. CDR3 coding DNA: TGTGCCAGCATCCGACAACGGGGGGGAAACACCGGGGAGCTGTTTTTT.